This T cell receptor (beta chain) was identified during a study of cytomegalovirus exposure and HLA in healthy donors. Study background: Early released data had tens of millions of unique TCRs, all coming from HLA-typed donors.

To note about this clone: Its target is not known.

Germline CDR1 is MNHEY and CDR2 is SMNVEV (reference sequence). The CDR3 contains 16 residues. Between the trimmed V and J ends, which lost 6 bases and 5 bases, there was a span of 23 bases. Study-wide results and limits: TRBV6-2, TRBV6-3 and some other V segments were unresolvable in 87-base-pair reads. Later analysis identified about 18,000 TCR beta sequences associated with HLA alleles, using a false discovery rate threshold of 0.05. An observed cluster of highly shared sequence variants was recorded as a likely sequencing artifact.

Both 60 Vbeta primers and 13 Jbeta primers went into the PCR. Sequencing was performed with immunoSEQ multiplex PCR; in TCRdb, only in-frame clones are kept and a portion is missing. The repertoire has fewer than 200,000 clones, about 68% of them found once; the top ten carry under 1.5%. The TCR sequence derives from a man between 18 and 29 years old in good health and CMV-seronegative. Source material: PBMCs. J is TRBJ2-7 and V is TRBV27; the D gene is possibly TRBD1 (6 bases). The chain's CDR3 is CASSPSAGESLHEQYF. CDR3 nucleotides: TGTGCCAGCAGCCCCAGCGCAGGGGAGTCGCTCCACGAGCAGTACTTC.